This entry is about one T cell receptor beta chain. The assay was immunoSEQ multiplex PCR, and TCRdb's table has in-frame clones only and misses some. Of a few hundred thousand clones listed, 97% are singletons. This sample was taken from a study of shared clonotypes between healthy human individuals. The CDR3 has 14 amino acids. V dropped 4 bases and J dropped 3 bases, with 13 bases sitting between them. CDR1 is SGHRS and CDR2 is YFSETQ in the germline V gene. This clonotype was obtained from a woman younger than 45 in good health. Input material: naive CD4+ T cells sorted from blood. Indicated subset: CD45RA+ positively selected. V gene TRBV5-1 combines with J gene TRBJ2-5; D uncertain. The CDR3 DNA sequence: TGCGCCAGCAGCGCGATGACAACAGAAGAGACCCAGTACTTC. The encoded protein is CASSAMTTEETQYF.